One sample yielded the 9 T cell receptor beta chains listed below, sequenced in a study of cytomegalovirus exposure and HLA in healthy donors. Assay used: immunoSEQ multiplex PCR; TCRdb lists only in-frame clones, some missing. The sample contains 150,000 to 200,000 clones, more than 75% of which appear only once. The sample consisted of PBMCs. These receptors were taken from a young man in good health and CMV-seropositive.

Only a few counts were recorded for this clone. The chain recombines TRBV6-5 with TRBJ1-5; no firm D call. Trimming shortened V by 0 bases and J by 2 bases, and 8 bases separated the two germline ends. The CDR3 length is 15 residues. Germline V gives CDR1 MNHEY, CDR2 SVGAGI. The CDR3 protein is CASSYSAGGNQPQHF. In nucleotides, the CDR3 is TGTGCCAGCAGTTACTCCGCAGGCGGCAATCAGCCCCAGCATTTT.

The V call is TRBV30, the J call TRBJ1-3; D is perhaps TRBD1 (5 bases). This CDR3 is built from 15 residues. V was cut by 5 bases and J by 0 bases, with 14 bases left in between. Germline-derived CDR1 and CDR2 are GTSNPN and SVGIG (reference sequence). CDR3 nucleotide sequence: TGTGCCTGGGGGCAGGGCATCAGCTCTGGAAACACCATATATTTT. As protein: CAWGQGISSGNTIYF.

CDR3 protein: CASRQPDGTQYF. The CDR3 coding sequence is TGTGCCAGCAGACAACCCGATGGGACCCAGTACTTC. This chain joins TRBV6-6 and TRBJ2-5; D unresolved. V lost 6 bases to trimming and J lost 7 bases, with 12 bases between them. Germline CDR1 MNHNY, CDR2 SVGAGI (reference sequence). This CDR3 spans 12 amino acids.

V usage is TRBV28 and J usage is TRBJ1-2; 9 positions match TRBD1. The CDR3 sequence is 15 residues long. The V and J ends lost 10 bases and 0 bases, in that order; junction bases with no gene match: 9. CDR1 is MDHEN, CDR2 SYDVKM, per germline. The CDR3: CATNRGRISNYGYTF. CDR3 bases: TGTGCCACCAACAGGGGGCGCATATCTAACTATGGCTACACCTTC.

Comments on this clone: Germline and junction disagree at one end, which may indicate a read error. This rearrangement joins TRBV30 to TRBJ1-4; tentative D call: TRBD1 (5 bases). In germline, CDR1 is GTSNPN, CDR2 SVGIG (reference sequence). This CDR3 is built from 14 residues. CDR3 sequence: CAWSTSGTKEKLFF. The CDR3 DNA reads TGTGCCTGGAGTACCTCCGGGACTAAAGAAAAACTGTTTTTT.

The chain recombines TRBV6-4 with TRBJ2-1, with 11 bases lining up with TRBD2. Trimming removed 8 bases from V and 10 bases from J; junction bases left unmatched: 10. CDR1 is MRHNA, CDR2 SNTAGT, per germline. The CDR3 totals 14 residues. Here the CDR3 reads CASSTSGDKDEQFF. The CDR3 bases are TGTGCCAGCTCGACTAGCGGGGACAAGGACGAGCAGTTCTTC.

The chain joins TRBV15 to TRBJ2-3; D possibly corresponds to TRBD1 (6 bases). Trimming took off 1 base at V and 8 bases at J, with 19 bases between the two ends. This CDR3 spans 16 amino acids. Looked up from germline, CDR1 is LNHNV and CDR2 is YYDKDF (reference sequence). The CDR3 sequence is CATSRGRINRVSTQYF. The CDR3 DNA reads TGTGCCACCAGCAGAGGAAGGATAAACAGGGTTTCTACGCAGTATTTT.

The rearrangement joins TRBV25-1 to TRBJ1-2; D remains unclear. CDR3 length: 16 residues. Germline V lookup: CDR1 MGHDK, CDR2 SYGVNS. V was shortened by 1 base and J by 4 bases, with 16 bases between the two germline ends. The CDR3 region has the DNA TGTGCCAGCAGTGAATCTGGCGTACAGCCCAGCTATGGCTACACCTTC. Translated: CASSESGVQPSYGYTF.

The chain recombines TRBV18 with TRBJ1-2; 9 bases align to TRBD1. The junction had 5 bases not matched to a gene; V was cut back by 4 bases and J by 8 bases. The CDR3 length is 13 residues. Germline V gives CDR1 KGHSH, CDR2 LQKENI. CDR3: CASSQTGGRGYTF. CDR3 nucleotides: TGTGCCAGCTCACAAACAGGGGGCCGGGGCTACACCTTC. Looking up the rest from reference TRBV18 and TRBJ1-2 gives the full variable domain: NAGVMQNPRHLVRRRGQEARLRCSPMKGHSHVYWYRQLPEEGLKFMVYLQKENIIDESGMPKERFSAEFPKEGPSILRIQQVVRGDSAAYFCASSQTGGRGYTFGSGTRLTVV.